This section outlines one TCR beta chain sequence together with its context. The antigen remains unidentified. Each CDR3 protein gets one entry after TCRdb re-called the 5' RACE reads with MiXCR. The table lists approximately 260,000 distinct CDR3 sequences, about 5.2% of them singletons. This entry belongs to a study of T cells after yellow fever vaccination. Study-level information: SMART-Seq v4 Ultra Low Input prepared the low-cell-number fractions.

The study, taken as a whole, reports: The CD4 and CD8 compartments had a small share of their clonotypes in common. The secondary response was weaker but peaked faster, day 5 versus 15. Contamination of FACS-sorted repertoires by abundant clonotypes from the bulk population could occur.

This sample comprised CD4+ T cells sorted from PBMCs, obtained on the day of the yellow fever booster vaccination. This receptor was obtained from a man between 18 and 29 years old who received the YFV17D yellow fever vaccine.

As DNA, the CDR3 is TGTGCCAGCAGCACGGAAGGGGGCTATGGCTACACCTTC. It encodes CASSTEGGYGYTF. The rearrangement links TRBV7-2 to TRBJ1-2, with D maybe TRBD1 (6 bases). CDR1 and CDR2 (germline): SGHTA, FQGNSA. V was shortened by 5 bases and J by 4 bases, with 11 bases between the two germline ends. The CDR3 is 13 amino acids.